This T cell receptor beta chain was recovered during a study of blood T cell repertoires in COVID-19. Study background: T cells, B-cell-depleted T cells, or PBMCs provided the cDNA or gDNA that served as material.

Original data processing: For nucleated cells, counts were estimated from reference gene primer amplification. Measured with immunoSEQ multiplex PCR; TCRdb has only the in-frame clones, and not every one. From that table come the V and J calls and clone size; the DNA was used to work out D and trimming. In the table there are fewer than 350,000 clones, roughly 88% of which are singletons. This clone was seen just once. Participants' own reports of clinical history determined their cohort assignment. CDR3 size: 16 residues. The junction had 12 bases not matched to a gene; V was cut back by 2 bases and J by 9 bases. Germline lookup yields CDR1 SGHVS and CDR2 FQNEAQ.

Sequencing was carried out using PBMCs or T cells enriched from blood (not recorded which). The receptor comes from a woman aged 40-49 years with acute COVID-19. This chain uses TRBV7-8 with TRBJ2-1, with 8 bases identical to TRBD2. The CDR3 DNA sequence: TGTGCCAGCAGCTTAACAGAGTGGACTAGCTATGGTGAGCAGTTCTTC. Translated, it gives CASSLTEWTSYGEQFF.